These 27 T cell receptor beta chains were sequenced from one sample in a study of T cells in Graves' hyperthyroidism and ophthalmopathy. The source material, RNA transcripts, was used to amplify TCR beta CDR3 regions. Carried out on the TCR CDR3, a first-round RT-PCR used the HTBI primer set. TCRdb re-derived calls from the multiplex PCR reads in MiXCR, one entry per CDR3 protein. The sample records 450,000 to 550,000 distinct CDR3 sequences, roughly a quarter being singletons. The sample comprised blood. The receptors were gathered from a woman aged 25 to 45 with Graves' ophthalmopathy.

As regards this clonotype: At one boundary the junction diverges from the germline segment, which might be a read error. The rearrangement links TRBV5-1 to TRBJ1-1; D might be TRBD1 (5 bases). This CDR3 has 15 amino acids. The germline CDR1 and CDR2 sequences are SGHRS and YFSETQ. The CDR3: CASSILQVKGTEAFF. The CDR3 DNA reads as TGCGCCAGCAGCATATTACAGGTAAAGGGCACTGAGGCTTTCTTT. Supplemented by reference TRBV5-1 and TRBJ1-1, the full variable domain reads KAGVTQTPRYLIKTRGQQVTLSCSPISGHRSVSWYQQTPGQGLQFLFEYFSETQRNKGNFPGRFSGRQFSNSRSEMNVSTLELGDSALYLCASSILQVKGTEAFFGQGTRLTVV.

This clonotype was found once. One junction end does not reproduce the germline sequence, and a read error may be involved. The chain combines TRBV6-2 or TRBV6-3 with TRBJ2-2, with 9 bases lining up with TRBD1. Germline CDR1 and CDR2: MNHEY and SVGEGT. The CDR3 loop spans 20 amino acids. CDR3 DNA: TGTGCCAGCAGTTACAGCCTAACCGGGACAGGGTTCAAGGTGACCGGTGAGCTGTTTTTT. Translating it yields CASSYSLTGTGFKVTGELFF.

The chain joins TRBV7-2 to TRBJ1-1, with 7 bases matching TRBD1. Unmatched junction bases numbered 15, after V lost 3 bases and J lost 11 bases. Germline V gene lookup returns CDR1 SGHTA and CDR2 FQGNSA. CDR3 size: 15 residues. CDR3: CASSLRGQSTRGAFF. CDR3 DNA: TGTGCCAGCAGCTTGAGGGGACAGTCCACCCGGGGGGCTTTCTTT.

This clonotype was seen repeatedly, ten times or more. The chain joins TRBV3-1 to TRBJ1-2, with D perhaps TRBD1 (5 bases). Trimming pared 6 bases from V and 4 bases from J, leaving 15 bases between. The V gene's germline CDR1 is LGHDT and CDR2 YNNKEL (reference sequence). CDR3 length: 14 amino acids. The CDR3 sequence is CASRGDERGYGYTF. CDR3 bases: TGTGCCAGCAGAGGGGACGAAAGGGGCTATGGCTACACCTTC.

In this sample, this clonotype turned up a few times. One base away lies a much larger clone, so this may be a sequencing read error. The CDR3 does not end in the conserved phenylalanine or tryptophan, so this is likely a read error. The rearrangement uses TRBV9 and TRBJ2-2, with 9 bases identical to TRBD2. V shed 4 bases, J shed 5 bases, and the junction held 15 bases outside the gene matches. Germline values: CDR1 SGDLS, CDR2 YYNGEE. The CDR3 loop spans 18 amino acids. The CDR3 here is CASSLGLAGTTQTGELFL. The CDR3 DNA is TGTGCCAGCAGCCTCGGCCTAGCGGGGACTACACAGACCGGGGAGCTGTTTTTG.

This clonotype has a count of ten or more. This chain connects TRBV15 to TRBJ2-2; unclear D gene. CDR3 length: 15 residues. Per germline, CDR1 LNHNV and CDR2 YYDKDF (reference sequence). Between the trimmed V and J ends, which lost 0 bases and 3 bases, there was a span of 8 bases. The CDR3 reads CATSRDQPDTGELFF. CDR3 sequence (DNA): TGTGCCACCAGCAGAGATCAGCCAGACACCGGGGAGCTGTTTTTT.

The chain is built from TRBV10-3 and TRBJ1-5; TRBD1 is a possible D gene (5 bases). Trimming stripped 0 bases from V and 2 bases from J, with 11 bases between. Germline values: CDR1 ENHRY, CDR2 SYGVKD. The CDR3 is 16 residues long. The CDR3 DNA follows: TGTGCCATCAGTGAGTCCGGTCTCAGGGGCAATCAGCCCCAGCATTTT. Translation: CAISESGLRGNQPQHF.

The rearrangement joins TRBV4-2 to TRBJ2-5; D is perhaps TRBD1 or TRBD2 (5 bases each). V lost 1 base and J 5 bases, leaving 11 bases between the germline ends. The germline V gene has CDR1 LGHNA and CDR2 YNFKEQ. CDR3 length: 14 residues. Written as DNA, the CDR3 is TGTGCCAGCAGCCAAGGTGGGGGAGAGGAGACCCAGTACTTC. Encoded protein: CASSQGGGEETQYF.

This clonotype was detected many times. The rearrangement uses TRBV7-9 and TRBJ2-7, with 8 bases lining up with TRBD1. The CDR3 is 15 amino acids. The germline V gene encodes CDR1 SEHNR and CDR2 FQNEAQ (reference sequence). The J segment lost 4 bases and the V segment lost 4 bases, leaving 9 bases of the junction unmatched. CDR3 sequence reads: CASSYFQGARYEQYF. The CDR3 DNA reads TGTGCCAGCAGCTATTTCCAGGGGGCGCGGTACGAGCAGTACTTC.

This clonotype was recorded many times. The CDR3 region has the DNA TGTGCCAGCAGCCACCCACAGCGGGATGAAGCTTTCTTT. Its protein product is CASSHPQRDEAFF. The V gene is TRBV7-8, the J gene TRBJ1-1, with D hard to call. Trimming cost V 5 bases and J 7 bases, with 14 bases left between them. The CDR3 consists of 13 residues. Germline-derived CDR1 and CDR2 are SGHVS and FQNEAQ.

As for this clonotype: At one end the junction does not follow the germline gene, possibly because of a read error. The chain links TRBV7-2 to TRBJ2-4; D is uncertain. Looked up from germline, CDR1 is SGHTA and CDR2 is FQGNSA. This CDR3 is 12 amino acids long. CDR3 coding DNA: TGTGCCAGCAGCTCCTACTTGGGCATTAAGTACTTC. This codes for CASSSYLGIKYF.

This clonotype came up many times. This chain uses TRBV6-1 with TRBJ2-7; 8 positions match TRBD2. The CDR3 covers 15 residues. In germline, CDR1 is MNHNS, CDR2 SASEGT. V gave up 2 bases and J gave up 0 bases; unmatched junction bases: 3. CDR3 DNA sequence: TGTGCCAGCAGTGAAAGCGGGGGCAGCTCCTACGAGCAGTACTTC. This gives the protein CASSESGGSSYEQYF.

In this sample, this clonotype turned up many times. V and J are TRBV19 and TRBJ1-5; D is unresolved. V was shortened by 6 bases and J by 5 bases, with 11 bases between the two germline ends. The germline gives CDR1 LNHDA, CDR2 SQIVND (reference sequence). The CDR3 has 13 residues. As DNA, the CDR3 is TGTGCCAGTAGGAGGGATCGGGATCAGCCCCAGCATTTT. Protein: CASRRDRDQPQHF.

This rearrangement joins TRBV7-2 to TRBJ2-2, with D unclear. The CDR3 sequence is 14 residues long. The germline V gene encodes CDR1 SGHTA and CDR2 FQGNSA. Between the trimmed V and J ends, which lost 6 bases and 3 bases, there was a span of 11 bases. CDR3 DNA: TGTGCCAGCAGGATCACAAGGGACACCGGGGAGCTGTTTTTT. This gives the protein CASRITRDTGELFF.

The CDR3 sequence: CASSPPGQLYEQYF. The CDR3 DNA reads TGTGCCAGCAGTCCCCCGGGACAGCTCTACGAGCAGTACTTC. The V and J genes are TRBV27 and TRBJ2-7, with 7 bases matching TRBD1. V was clipped by 5 bases and J by 3 bases; unmatched bases: 7. This CDR3 spans 14 amino acids. In germline, CDR1 is MNHEY, CDR2 SMNVEV (reference sequence).

This chain joins TRBV6-5 and TRBJ1-2; no firm D call. Germline lookup yields CDR1 MNHEY and CDR2 SVGAGI. The CDR3 is made up of 17 amino acids. The V gene lost 0 bases and the J gene lost 0 bases, with 14 bases spanning the gap. The CDR3 coding sequence is TGTGCCAGCAGTTACTCTGAGGTAGCCCTAGCTAACTATGGCTACACCTTC. Residues: CASSYSEVALANYGYTF.

This clonotype was found many times. The chain couples TRBV6-1 to TRBJ2-7; 11 bases line up with TRBD2. The J segment lost 6 bases and the V segment lost 7 bases, leaving 17 bases of the junction unmatched. The CDR3 extends over 17 amino acids. The germline V gene encodes CDR1 MNHNS and CDR2 SASEGT. CDR3 bases: TGTGCCAGCAACTTGGAACTAGCGGGAGAAGCGTTCTCCGAGCAGTACTTC. As protein: CASNLELAGEAFSEQYF.

The J gene is TRBJ1-5, the V gene TRBV7-2; possibly TRBD1 for D (6 bases). There are 14 residues in the CDR3. CDR1 is SGHTA and CDR2 is FQGNSA in the germline V gene. V dropped 2 bases and J dropped 7 bases, with 12 bases sitting between them. CDR3 loop: CASSLLGAGQPQHF. CDR3 DNA sequence: TGTGCCAGCAGCTTATTGGGGGCGGGCCAGCCCCAGCATTTT.

The chain couples TRBV10-3 to TRBJ1-1; possibly TRBD1 for D (6 bases). Between the trimmed V and J ends, which lost 4 bases and 5 bases, there was a span of 17 bases. CDR1 and CDR2 from the germline V gene are ENHRY and SYGVKD. The CDR3 covers 15 residues. The CDR3, as DNA: TGTGCCATCAGTGGGCACAGGGCTCATACAACTGAAGCTTTCTTT. This codes for CAISGHRAHTTEAFF.

The gene calls are TRBV12-3 or TRBV12-4 and TRBJ1-3, with D maybe TRBD1 (5 bases). The ends were cut back, 7 bases at V and 0 bases at J, with 16 bases in the middle. The CDR3 is 16 amino acids. The CDR3 nucleotides read TGTGCCAGCATTCGGTCCGGGGGAAACTCTGGAAACACCATATATTTT. This gives the protein CASIRSGGNSGNTIYF.

This chain uses TRBV12-5 with TRBJ1-1; no reliable D call. V was shortened by 3 bases and J by 4 bases, with 18 bases between the two germline ends. The CDR3 runs 16 residues. Germline V lookup: CDR1 LGHNT, CDR2 FRNRAP. DNA for the CDR3: TGTGCTAGTGGTTTCCTCACCCAGCGGGTCGGCACTGAAGCTTTCTTT. Translation gives CASGFLTQRVGTEAFF.

This chain connects TRBV29-1 to TRBJ1-2; 9 positions match TRBD1. Germline V lookup: CDR1 SQVTM, CDR2 ANQGSEA. CDR3 length: 13 amino acids. V trimming: 3 bases; J trimming: 6 bases; junction bases outside the gene matches: 5. The CDR3: CSVEVWDRDGYTF. CDR3 nucleotides: TGCAGCGTTGAGGTGTGGGACAGGGATGGCTACACCTTC.

This clonotype occurred many times. The chain combines TRBV7-2 with TRBJ2-7; D call uncertain. Germline V gene lookup returns CDR1 SGHTA and CDR2 FQGNSA. The ends were cut back, 2 bases at V and 0 bases at J, with 8 bases in the middle. CDR3 length: 14 residues. DNA of the CDR3: TGTGCCAGCAGCTTAAGCCCGAGCTCCTACGAGCAGTACTTC. This sequence encodes CASSLSPSSYEQYF.

This clonotype was seen at least ten times. The genes are TRBV6-1 and TRBJ1-2, with TRBD1 matching 10 bases. The junction had 5 bases not matched to a gene; V was cut back by 6 bases and J by 10 bases. Germline V gene sequence: CDR1 MNHNS, CDR2 SASEGT. The CDR3 covers 12 residues. The CDR3 nucleotides are TGTGCCAGCAGGCGGGGACAGGGGAACTACACCTTC. This gives the protein CASRRGQGNYTF.

The table lists this clonotype with a count of one. No conserved phenylalanine or tryptophan ends this CDR3, so it is likely a read error. V usage is TRBV10-3 and J usage is TRBJ1-1; perhaps TRBD1 as D (5 bases). The CDR3 totals 15 residues. Germline loops: CDR1 ENHRY, CDR2 SYGVKD. V lost 4 bases and J 0 bases, leaving 12 bases between the germline ends. As DNA, the CDR3 is TGTGCCATCAGTGTGGATGAGGGGATGAACACTGAAGCTTTCTAT. This codes for CAISVDEGMNTEAFY.

This clonotype was found many times. The J gene is TRBJ2-7, the V gene TRBV30; D is perhaps TRBD1 (5 bases). The length of the CDR3 is 12 residues. Germline CDR1 GTSNPN, CDR2 SVGIG (reference sequence). With 3 bases removed from V and 3 bases from J, the gap between germline ends came to 9 bases. This chain's CDR3 is CAWRRTSYEQYF. The CDR3 region has the DNA TGTGCCTGGAGAAGGACAAGCTACGAGCAGTACTTC.

V usage is TRBV10-3 and J usage is TRBJ2-3, with D perhaps matching TRBD1 (5 bases). In germline, CDR1 is ENHRY, CDR2 SYGVKD. With 6 bases removed from V and 6 bases from J, the gap between germline ends came to 10 bases. The CDR3 loop spans 12 amino acids. The DNA of the CDR3 is TGTGCCATCAGCAAGACAGAGGATACGCAGTATTTT. Translated: CAISKTEDTQYF.